The 24 T cell receptor beta chains given below trace back to one sample, sequenced in a study of blood T cell repertoires in COVID-19. The assay was immunoSEQ multiplex PCR, and TCRdb's table has in-frame clones only and misses some. The sample shows 300,000 or so clones, around 89% of them seen only once. Sequenced sample: peripheral blood. The receptor set was obtained from a woman in her thirties or forties with acute or convalescent COVID-19.

The V gene is TRBV29-1, the J gene TRBJ1-2; 9 bases match TRBD1. Looked up from germline, CDR1 is SQVTM and CDR2 is ANQGSEA. The CDR3 has 15 residues. The V segment lost 5 bases and the J segment 4 bases; nucleotides outside the gene matches: 11. The CDR3 loop is CSVRDRERSPYGYTF. CDR3 bases: TGCAGCGTTAGGGACAGGGAACGTTCCCCCTATGGCTACACCTTC.

This sequence joins TRBV30 and TRBJ1-6; D is perhaps TRBD1 (6 bases). V dropped 5 bases and J dropped 7 bases, with 18 bases sitting between them. From germline, CDR1 is GTSNPN and CDR2 SVGIG (reference sequence). CDR3 length: 15 amino acids. The CDR3: CAWAPQGPWNSPLHF. The DNA for the CDR3 is TGTGCCTGGGCACCACAGGGTCCGTGGAATTCACCCCTCCACTTT.

This chain connects TRBV5-1 to TRBJ1-5; 9 bases are a match to TRBD1. The germline V gene encodes CDR1 SGHRS and CDR2 YFSETQ. Trimming took 5 bases from V and 0 from J; bases not matched to a gene: 3. The CDR3 sequence is 15 residues long. CDR3 sequence reads: CASRRTGDSNQPQHF. As DNA, the CDR3 is TGCGCCAGCAGGAGGACAGGGGATAGCAATCAGCCCCAGCATTTT.

This clone was detected once. The V call is TRBV27, the J call TRBJ2-3; TRBD1 matches 7 bases. V shed 7 bases and J 2 bases; nucleotides not matched to a gene: 9. The CDR3 length is 15 residues. CDR1 is MNHEY and CDR2 is SMNVEV in the germline V gene (reference sequence). CDR3 sequence: CASTLGTAFTDTQYF. The CDR3 DNA reads as TGTGCCAGCACCCTCGGGACAGCATTCACAGATACGCAGTATTTT.

The rearrangement uses TRBV21-1 and TRBJ1-5; the D segment call TRBD1 is taken from the table without a DNA check. TRBV21-1 is an annotated pseudogene. The CDR3 has 14 amino acids. The DNA of the CDR3 is TGTGCCAGCACCCCTACAGGGGCAAGGCAGCCCCAGCATTTT. It is translated as CASTPTGARQPQHF.

This rearrangement joins TRBV2 to TRBJ2-2; D perhaps matches TRBD1 (5 bases). Germline CDR1 and CDR2: SNHLY and FYNNEI. The V gene lost 8 bases and the J gene lost 1 base, with 8 bases spanning the gap. The length of the CDR3 is 13 residues. The CDR3: CASVRENTGELFF. The CDR3 nucleotides are TGTGCCAGCGTCAGGGAGAACACCGGGGAGCTGTTTTTT.

The chain joins TRBV14 to TRBJ2-5; TRBD1 aligns across 7 bases. In germline, CDR1 is SGHDN, CDR2 FVKESK. There are 14 residues in the CDR3. Trimming took 3 bases from V and 2 from J; bases not matched to a gene: 3. As DNA, the CDR3 is TGTGCCAGCAGCCAGAGGGGGCTGCAAGAGACCCAGTACTTC. Its protein product is CASSQRGLQETQYF.

The chain uses TRBV5-6 and TRBJ1-2; 7 bases fit TRBD1. The CDR3 runs 15 residues. The junction had 9 bases not matched to a gene; V was cut back by 5 bases and J by 2 bases. The germline gives CDR1 SGHDT, CDR2 YYEEEE. Written as DNA, the CDR3 is TGTGCCAGCAGGGTTGCCTTACAGGGGAACTATGGCTACACCTTC. Amino acids: CASRVALQGNYGYTF.

The gene calls are TRBV25-1 and TRBJ1-6, with 7 positions matching TRBD1. This CDR3 contains 16 residues. Losses at the gene ends were 4 bases for V and 9 bases for J; bases not matched to a gene: 12. Germline assignment: CDR1 MGHDK and CDR2 SYGVNS. In nucleotides, the CDR3 is TGTGCCAGCAGTGGGGGCGGAGGGGGCCCCCGTTCACCCCTCCACTTT. Its translation: CASSGGGGGPRSPLHF.

CDR3 DNA: TGCGCCAGCAGCCAAGCCCCGGGACAGAGTTACGAGCAGTACGTC. This codes for CASSQAPGQSYEQYV. The chain links TRBV4-1 to TRBJ2-7; 7 positions match TRBD1. There are 15 residues in the CDR3. CDR1 is MGHRA, CDR2 YSYEKL, per germline. Trimming removed 1 base from V and 4 bases from J; junction bases left unmatched: 7.

The sample holds one count of this clone. V gene TRBV5-1 combines with J gene TRBJ2-3, with 7 bases fitting TRBD1. Germline CDR1 reads SGHRS; CDR2 reads YFSETQ. The CDR3 runs to 14 residues. V was pared by 0 bases and J by 9 bases, with 7 bases of the junction left unmatched. The CDR3 DNA is TGCGCCAGCAGCTTGGGATCCAGGGGGATAACGCAGTATTTT. As protein: CASSLGSRGITQYF. The whole variable domain, remainder taken from reference TRBV5-1 and TRBJ2-3, is KAGVTQTPRYLIKTRGQQVTLSCSPISGHRSVSWYQQTPGQGLQFLFEYFSETQRNKGNFPGRFSGRQFSNSRSEMNVSTLELGDSALYLCASSLGSRGITQYFGPGTRLTVL.

V gene TRBV7-2 combines with J gene TRBJ2-1; 9 positions agree with TRBD1. The CDR3 length is 13 residues. Germline trimming cut 5 bases from V and 10 bases from J; bases unmatched to any gene: 6. CDR1 is SGHTA and CDR2 is FQGNSA in the germline V gene. DNA for the CDR3: TGTGCCAGCAGCCAGACAGGGGGTAGGGAGCAGTTCTTC. This gives the protein CASSQTGGREQFF.

V gene TRBV18 combines with J gene TRBJ2-2; 7 bases agree with TRBD1. CDR1 and CDR2 (germline): KGHSH, LQKENI. With V trimmed by 5 bases and J by 3 bases, 6 bases remained unmatched. The CDR3 consists of 15 residues. The CDR3, as DNA: TGTGCCAGCTCATACACAGGGGTATACACCGGGGAGCTGTTTTTT. Translated: CASSYTGVYTGELFF. Full variable domain (rest looked up from reference TRBV18 and TRBJ2-2): NAGVMQNPRHLVRRRGQEARLRCSPMKGHSHVYWYRQLPEEGLKFMVYLQKENIIDESGMPKERFSAEFPKEGPSILRIQQVVRGDSAAYFCASSYTGVYTGELFFGEGSRLTVL.

This clone was seen a single time. The sample has other DNA sequences that encode this CDR3 too. V is TRBV18 and J is TRBJ1-2; 7 bases line up with TRBD1. CDR3 length: 14 amino acids. The V gene end was trimmed by 2 bases and the J gene end by 6 bases; junction bases not matched to a gene: 6. The germline V gene encodes CDR1 KGHSH and CDR2 LQKENI. The CDR3: CASSPSDRVNGYTF. The CDR3, as DNA: TGTGCCAGCTCACCAAGTGACAGGGTGAATGGCTACACCTTC.

The V call is TRBV13, the J call TRBJ1-6; D not certain. Per the germline V gene, CDR1 is PRHDT and CDR2 is FYEKMQ (reference sequence). V was shortened by 0 bases and J by 0 bases, with 9 bases between the two germline ends. This CDR3 is built from 17 residues. The CDR3 nucleotides are TGTGCCAGCAGCTTAGGCGGTGGGAGCTCCTATAATTCACCCCTCCACTTT. This encodes CASSLGGGSSYNSPLHF.

This clone was picked up one time. The gene calls are TRBV5-6 and TRBJ2-1; a possible D gene is TRBD2 (6 bases). V lost 3 bases and J lost 9, with 10 bases in between. Germline CDR1 SGHDT, CDR2 YYEEEE. This CDR3 comprises 12 residues. Here the CDR3 DNA reads TGTGCCAGCAGCTCGCGGAGGGCTGAGCAGTTCTTC. It specifies CASSSRRAEQFF.

J is TRBJ2-3 and V is TRBV3-1 (or the pseudogene TRBV3-2); 7 positions match TRBD2. The CDR3 spans 16 residues. In germline, CDR1 is LGHDT, CDR2 YNNKEL (reference sequence). Trimming removed 5 bases from V and 1 base from J; junction bases left unmatched: 9. CDR3 residues: CASSSRSGAGTDTQYF. The CDR3 nucleotides read TGTGCCAGCAGCTCTAGAAGCGGGGCGGGCACAGATACGCAGTATTTT.

The genes are TRBV7-9 and TRBJ1-1; TRBD1 might be the D (6 bases). The CDR3 runs to 14 residues. V was clipped by 3 bases and J by 6 bases, with 14 bases between them. Germline CDR1 is SEHNR and CDR2 is FQNEAQ (reference sequence). CDR3 sequence reads: CASSFHGGLAEAFF. For the CDR3, the DNA is TGTGCCAGCAGCTTCCATGGGGGCTTGGCTGAAGCTTTCTTT.

The chain joins TRBV5-1 to TRBJ2-3; D call uncertain. Between the trimmed V and J ends, which lost 0 bases and 4 bases, there was a span of 12 bases. The CDR3 contains 15 residues. Looked up from germline, CDR1 is SGHRS and CDR2 is YFSETQ. CDR3 loop: CASSLVPGLADTQYF. CDR3 coding DNA: TGCGCCAGCAGCTTGGTTCCCGGTTTAGCAGATACGCAGTATTTT.

The CDR3 loop is CASSQDRATAYNEKLFF. Here the CDR3 DNA reads TGTGCCAGCAGCCAAGATCGCGCGACAGCCTATAATGAAAAACTGTTTTTT. The chain employs TRBV3-1 (or the pseudogene TRBV3-2) and TRBJ1-4, with D possibly matching TRBD1 (5 bases). V was trimmed by 0 bases and J by 4 bases, leaving 15 bases between them. The CDR3 is made up of 17 amino acids. Germline V gives CDR1 LGHDT, CDR2 YNNKEL (reference sequence).

This clone has more than one count but fewer than ten. The chain carries TRBV9 and TRBJ1-2, with TRBD1 as a possible D gene (5 bases). Trimming took off 4 bases at V and 8 bases at J, with 18 bases between the two ends. CDR1 and CDR2 (germline): SGDLS, YYNGEE. The CDR3 extends over 14 amino acids. CDR3 residues: CASSFSTGGDGYTF. DNA for the CDR3: TGTGCCAGCAGCTTCTCGACGGGAGGGGACGGCTACACCTTC. The complete variable domain, with remaining parts taken from reference TRBV9 and TRBJ1-2, reads DSGVTQTPKHLITATGQRVTLRCSPRSGDLSVYWYQQSLDQGLQFLIQYYNGEERAKGNILERFSAQQFPDLHSELNLSSLELGDSALYFCASSFSTGGDGYTFGSGTRLTVV.

The chain links TRBV6-6 to TRBJ2-5; D possibly corresponds to TRBD1 (6 bases). CDR3 length: 15 amino acids. In germline, CDR1 is MNHNY, CDR2 SVGAGI (reference sequence). Trimming removed 0 bases at V and 3 bases at J, with 11 bases between. The CDR3 here is CASSYSGNREETQYF. DNA for the CDR3: TGTGCCAGCAGTTACTCGGGTAACAGGGAAGAGACCCAGTACTTC.

The genes are TRBV19 and TRBJ2-1, with TRBD2 identical over 13 bases. Germline V gene data show CDR1 as LNHDA and CDR2 as SQIVND (reference sequence). The V segment lost 7 bases and the J segment 8 bases; nucleotides outside the gene matches: 8. This CDR3 has 15 residues. The CDR3 spells CASKDRTSGGDEQFF. DNA of the CDR3: TGTGCCAGTAAGGACCGGACTAGCGGGGGTGATGAGCAGTTCTTC.

The rearrangement joins TRBV3-1 (or the pseudogene TRBV3-2) to TRBJ2-5, with 11 nucleotides matching TRBD2. With 0 bases clipped from V and 1 base from J, the junction kept 4 bases outside the gene matches. The germline V gene encodes CDR1 LGHDT and CDR2 YNNKEL (reference sequence). The CDR3 covers 17 residues. The CDR3 DNA reads as TGTGCCAGCAGCCAAGAAGGACTAGCGGGCCTCCAAGAGACCCAGTACTTC. It is translated as CASSQEGLAGLQETQYF.